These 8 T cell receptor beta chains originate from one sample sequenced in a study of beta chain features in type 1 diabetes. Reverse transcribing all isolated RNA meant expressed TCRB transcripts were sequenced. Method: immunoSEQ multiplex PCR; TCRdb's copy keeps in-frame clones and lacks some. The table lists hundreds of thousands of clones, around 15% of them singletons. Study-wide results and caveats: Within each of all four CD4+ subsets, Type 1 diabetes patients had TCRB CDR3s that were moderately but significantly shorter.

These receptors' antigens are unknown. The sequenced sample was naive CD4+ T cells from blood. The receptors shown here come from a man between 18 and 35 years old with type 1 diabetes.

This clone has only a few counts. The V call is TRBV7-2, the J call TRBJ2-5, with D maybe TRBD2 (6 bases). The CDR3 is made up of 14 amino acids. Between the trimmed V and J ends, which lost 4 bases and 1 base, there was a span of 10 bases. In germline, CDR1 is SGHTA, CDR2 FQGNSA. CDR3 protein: CASSSAGRQETQYF. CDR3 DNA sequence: TGTGCCAGCAGCTCGGCGGGGCGCCAAGAGACCCAGTACTTC.

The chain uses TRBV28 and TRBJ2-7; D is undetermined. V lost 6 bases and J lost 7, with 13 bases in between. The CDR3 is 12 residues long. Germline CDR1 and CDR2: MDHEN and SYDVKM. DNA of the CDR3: TGTGCCAGCAGCTACGCCTGGAAAGAGCAGTACTTC. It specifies CASSYAWKEQYF.

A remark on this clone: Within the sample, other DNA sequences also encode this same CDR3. The CDR3 region is CASSPTGGEETQYF. CDR3 in DNA: TGTGCCAGCTCACCGACAGGGGGCGAGGAGACCCAGTACTTC. This chain uses TRBV18 with TRBJ2-5, with TRBD1 matching 10 bases. V dropped 3 bases and J dropped 5; count of bases not matched to a gene: 3. This CDR3 comprises 14 residues. CDR1 KGHSH and CDR2 LQKENI come from the germline V gene.

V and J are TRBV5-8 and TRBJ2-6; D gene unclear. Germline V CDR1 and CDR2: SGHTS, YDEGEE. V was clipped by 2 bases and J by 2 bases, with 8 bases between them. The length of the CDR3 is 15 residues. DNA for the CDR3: TGTGCCAGCAGCTTAGTGCCCCCTGGGGCCAACGTCCTGACTTTC. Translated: CASSLVPPGANVLTF.

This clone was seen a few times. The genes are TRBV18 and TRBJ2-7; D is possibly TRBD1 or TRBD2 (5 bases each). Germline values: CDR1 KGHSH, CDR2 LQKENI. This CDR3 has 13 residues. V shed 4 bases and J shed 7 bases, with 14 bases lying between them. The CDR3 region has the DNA TGTGCCAGCTCACAGGCCGGGACGCGAGAGCAGTACTTC. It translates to CASSQAGTREQYF.

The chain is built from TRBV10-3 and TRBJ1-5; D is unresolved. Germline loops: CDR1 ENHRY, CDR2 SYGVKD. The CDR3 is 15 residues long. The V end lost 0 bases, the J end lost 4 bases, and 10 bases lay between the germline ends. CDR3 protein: CAISESKGHNQPQHF. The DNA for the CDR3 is TGTGCCATCAGTGAGTCGAAGGGCCATAATCAGCCCCAGCATTTT.

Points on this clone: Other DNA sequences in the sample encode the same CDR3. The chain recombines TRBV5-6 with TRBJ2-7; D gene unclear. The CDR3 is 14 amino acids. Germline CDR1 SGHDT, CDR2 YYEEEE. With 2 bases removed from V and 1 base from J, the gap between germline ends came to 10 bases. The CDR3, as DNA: TGTGCCAGCAGCTTCCGTCGGGTGTCCTACGAGCAGTACTTC. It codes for CASSFRRVSYEQYF. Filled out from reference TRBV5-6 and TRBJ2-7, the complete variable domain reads DAGVTQSPTHLIKTRGQQVTLRCSPKSGHDTVSWYQQALGQGPQFIFQYYEEEERQRGNFPDRFSGHQFPNYSSELNVNALLLGDSALYLCASSFRRVSYEQYFGPGTRLTVT.

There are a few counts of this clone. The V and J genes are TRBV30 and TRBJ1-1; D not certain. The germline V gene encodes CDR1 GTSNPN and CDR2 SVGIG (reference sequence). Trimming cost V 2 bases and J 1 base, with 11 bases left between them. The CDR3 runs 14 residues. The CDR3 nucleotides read TGTGCCTGGAGTAGACAAGCGGCGAACACTGAAGCTTTCTTT. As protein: CAWSRQAANTEAFF.